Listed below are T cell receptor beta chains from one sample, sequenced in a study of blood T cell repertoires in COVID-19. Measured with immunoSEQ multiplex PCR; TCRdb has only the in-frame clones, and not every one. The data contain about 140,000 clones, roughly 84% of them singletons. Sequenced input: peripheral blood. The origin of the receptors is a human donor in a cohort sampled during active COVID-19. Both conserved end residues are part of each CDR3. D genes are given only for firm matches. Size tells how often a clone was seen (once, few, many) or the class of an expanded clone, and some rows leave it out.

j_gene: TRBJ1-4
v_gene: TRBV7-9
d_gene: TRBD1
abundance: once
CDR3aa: CASSFGTGRGEKLFF
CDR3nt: TGTGCCAGCAGCTTTGGGACAGGGCGGGGTGAAAAACTGTTTTTT

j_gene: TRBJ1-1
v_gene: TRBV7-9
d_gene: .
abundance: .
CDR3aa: CASSIRQVEAFF
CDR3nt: TGTGCCAGCAGCATTAGACAAGTTGAAGCTTTCTTT

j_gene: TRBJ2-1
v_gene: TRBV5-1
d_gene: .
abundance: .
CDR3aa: CASSVGVGGEQFF
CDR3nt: TGCGCCAGCAGCGTCGGGGTGGGTGGTGAGCAGTTCTTC

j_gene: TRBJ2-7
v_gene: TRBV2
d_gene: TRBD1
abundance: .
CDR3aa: CASRETGVSYEQYF
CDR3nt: TGTGCCAGCAGAGAAACAGGGGTTAGCTACGAGCAGTACTTC

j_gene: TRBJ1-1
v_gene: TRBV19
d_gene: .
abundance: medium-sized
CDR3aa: CASSIRLNTEAFF
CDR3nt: TGTGCCAGTAGTATCAGACTTAACACTGAAGCTTTCTTT

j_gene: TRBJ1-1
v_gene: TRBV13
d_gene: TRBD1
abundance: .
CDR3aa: CASSLVQGVAFF
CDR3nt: TGTGCCAGCAGCTTAGTCCAGGGGGTAGCTTTCTTT

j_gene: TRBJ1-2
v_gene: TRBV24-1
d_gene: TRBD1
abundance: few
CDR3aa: CATSTGPVRGYTF
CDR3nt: TGTGCCACTTCGACAGGGCCTGTAAGGGGCTACACCTTC

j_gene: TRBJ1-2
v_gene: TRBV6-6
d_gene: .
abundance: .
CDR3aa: CASSYSGPGGTYGYTF
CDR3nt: TGTGCCAGCAGTTACTCGGGGCCGGGGGGTACCTATGGCTACACCTTC

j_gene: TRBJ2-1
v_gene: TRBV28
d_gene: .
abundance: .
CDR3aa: CASSLGGRADNEQFF
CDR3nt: TGTGCCAGCAGTTTAGGCGGGCGGGCAGACAATGAGCAGTTCTTC

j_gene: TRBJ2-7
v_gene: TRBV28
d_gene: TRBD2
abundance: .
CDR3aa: CASSTSSGGRYEQYF
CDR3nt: TGTGCCAGCAGTACCTCCTCGGGGGGTCGCTACGAGCAGTACTTC

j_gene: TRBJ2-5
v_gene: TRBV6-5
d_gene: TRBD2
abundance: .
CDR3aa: CASSYAGGRKTQYF
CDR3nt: TGTGCCAGCAGTTACGCGGGGGGGCGGAAGACCCAGTACTTC

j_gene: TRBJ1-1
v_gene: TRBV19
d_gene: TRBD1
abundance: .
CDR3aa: CASSRQGAAEAFF
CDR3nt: TGTGCCAGTAGTAGACAGGGGGCCGCTGAAGCTTTCTTT

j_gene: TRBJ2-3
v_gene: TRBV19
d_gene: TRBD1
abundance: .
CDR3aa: CASRPFPGQGVDTQYF
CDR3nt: TGTGCCAGTCGCCCCTTTCCGGGACAGGGGGTAGATACGCAGTATTTT

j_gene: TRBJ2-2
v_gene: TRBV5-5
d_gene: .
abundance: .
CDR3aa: CASSLATDNTGELFF
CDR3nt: TGTGCCAGCAGCTTGGCGACAGACAACACCGGGGAGCTGTTTTTT

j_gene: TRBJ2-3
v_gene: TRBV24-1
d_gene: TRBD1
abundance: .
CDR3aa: CATSGAGDRNTDTQYF
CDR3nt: TGTGCCACCAGTGGGGCCGGGGACAGGAACACAGATACGCAGTATTTT

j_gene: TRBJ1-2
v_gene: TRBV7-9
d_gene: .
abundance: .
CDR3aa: CASSPLRAQGIDGYTF
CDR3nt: TGTGCCAGCAGCCCACTAAGGGCACAGGGAATAGATGGCTACACCTTC

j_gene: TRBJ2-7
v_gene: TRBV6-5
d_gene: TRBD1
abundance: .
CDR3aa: CASSRPGQGGYEQYF
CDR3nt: TGTGCCAGCAGCCGACCGGGACAGGGGGGCTACGAGCAGTACTTC

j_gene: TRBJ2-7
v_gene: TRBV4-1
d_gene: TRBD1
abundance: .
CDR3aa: CASSLRSGQVFTSSYEQYF
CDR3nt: TGCGCCAGCAGCCTCCGTTCGGGACAGGTCTTTACAAGCTCCTACGAGCAGTACTTC

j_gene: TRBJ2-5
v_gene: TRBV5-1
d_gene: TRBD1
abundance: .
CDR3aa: CASSFGQGSETQYF
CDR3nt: TGCGCCAGCAGCTTCGGACAGGGCAGCGAGACCCAGTACTTC

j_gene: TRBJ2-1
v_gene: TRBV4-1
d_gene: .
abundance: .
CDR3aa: CASSQAGNEQFF
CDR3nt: TGCGCCAGCAGCCAAGCCGGGAATGAGCAGTTCTTC

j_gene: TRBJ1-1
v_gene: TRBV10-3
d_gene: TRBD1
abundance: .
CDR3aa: CAISEAGGGDTEAFF
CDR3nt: TGTGCCATCAGTGAGGCAGGGGGCGGTGACACTGAAGCTTTCTTT

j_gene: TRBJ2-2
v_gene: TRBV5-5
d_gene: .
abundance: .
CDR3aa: CASSSVGYPGELFF
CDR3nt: TGTGCCAGCAGCTCGGTCGGGTACCCCGGGGAGCTGTTTTTT

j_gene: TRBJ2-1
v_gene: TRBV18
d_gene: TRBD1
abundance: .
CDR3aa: CASSPGVGQGKNEQFF
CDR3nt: TGTGCCAGCTCACCAGGAGTAGGACAGGGCAAAAATGAGCAGTTCTTC

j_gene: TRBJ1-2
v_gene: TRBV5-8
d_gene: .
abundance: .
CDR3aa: CASTSRGSYGYTF
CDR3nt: TGTGCCAGCACTTCGCGGGGGAGCTATGGCTACACCTTC

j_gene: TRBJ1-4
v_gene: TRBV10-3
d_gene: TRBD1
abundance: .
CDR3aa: CAFRDRFRFIYEKLFF
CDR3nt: TGTGCCTTCCGGGACAGGTTCAGGTTCATTTATGAAAAACTGTTTTTT

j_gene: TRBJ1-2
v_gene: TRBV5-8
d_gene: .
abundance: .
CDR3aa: CASSSLRHRQYGYTF
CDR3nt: TGTGCCAGCAGCTCCCTCCGACACAGACAATATGGCTACACCTTC

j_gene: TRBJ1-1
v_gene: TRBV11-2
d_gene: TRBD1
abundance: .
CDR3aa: CASSPQGAVYTEAFF
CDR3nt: TGTGCCAGCAGCCCACAGGGGGCAGTGTACACTGAAGCTTTCTTT

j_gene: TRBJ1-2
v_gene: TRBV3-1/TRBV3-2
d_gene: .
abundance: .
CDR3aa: CASSQAAGGRYGYTF
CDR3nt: TGTGCCAGCAGCCAAGCGGCCGGAGGGAGGTATGGCTACACCTTC

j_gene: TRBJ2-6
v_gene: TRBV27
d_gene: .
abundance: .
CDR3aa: CASSWTASGANVLTF
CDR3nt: TGTGCCAGCAGCTGGACTGCTTCTGGGGCCAACGTCCTGACTTTC

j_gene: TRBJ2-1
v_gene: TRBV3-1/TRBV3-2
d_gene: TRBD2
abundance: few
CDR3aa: CASSQDSRAGGYNEQFF
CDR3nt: TGTGCCAGCAGCCAAGATTCACGGGCGGGGGGGTACAATGAGCAGTTCTTC

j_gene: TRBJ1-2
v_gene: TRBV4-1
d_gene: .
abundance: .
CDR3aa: CASSQTGHDYGYTF
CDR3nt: TGCGCCAGCAGCCAAACGGGACATGACTATGGCTACACCTTC

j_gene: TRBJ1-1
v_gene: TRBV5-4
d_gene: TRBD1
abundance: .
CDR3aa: CASSLVINRGLLNTEAFF
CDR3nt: TGTGCCAGCAGCTTGGTCATCAACAGGGGACTCTTGAACACTGAAGCTTTCTTT

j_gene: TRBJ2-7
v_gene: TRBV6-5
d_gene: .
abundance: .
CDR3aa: CASSHYEQYF
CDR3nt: TGTGCCAGCAGTCACTACGAGCAGTACTTC

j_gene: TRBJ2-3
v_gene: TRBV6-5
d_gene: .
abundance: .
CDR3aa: CASSYGAATDTQYF
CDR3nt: TGTGCCAGCAGTTACGGGGCAGCGACAGATACGCAGTATTTT

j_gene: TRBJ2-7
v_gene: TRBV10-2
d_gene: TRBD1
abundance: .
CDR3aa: CASRIGTGAYEQYF
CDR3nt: TGCGCCAGCAGGATAGGGACAGGAGCCTACGAGCAGTACTTC

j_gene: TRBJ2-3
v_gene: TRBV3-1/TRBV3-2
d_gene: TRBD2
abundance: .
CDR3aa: CASSQSPSGETDTQYF
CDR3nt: TGTGCCAGCAGCCAATCGCCTAGCGGGGAAACAGATACGCAGTATTTT

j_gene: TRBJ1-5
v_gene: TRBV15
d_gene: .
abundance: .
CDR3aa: CATSRDLTTPLSQPQHF
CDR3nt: TGTGCCACCAGCAGAGATCTTACGACTCCACTCAGTCAGCCCCAGCATTTT

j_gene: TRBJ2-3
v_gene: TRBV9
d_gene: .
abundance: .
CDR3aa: CASSSRVGAARTDTQYF
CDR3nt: TGTGCCAGCAGCTCCCGAGTGGGGGCTGCCCGCACAGATACGCAGTATTTT

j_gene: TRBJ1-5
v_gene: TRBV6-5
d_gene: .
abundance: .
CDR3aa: CASRIQRASNQPQHF
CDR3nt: TGTGCCAGCAGGATCCAGCGGGCGAGCAATCAGCCCCAGCATTTT

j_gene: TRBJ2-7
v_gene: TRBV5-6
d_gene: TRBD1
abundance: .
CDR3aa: CASSRTGSDEQYF
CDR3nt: TGTGCCAGCAGCCGGACAGGGTCGGACGAGCAGTACTTC

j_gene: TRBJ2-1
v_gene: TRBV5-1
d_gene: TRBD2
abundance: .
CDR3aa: CASSLLLAGGYGEQFF
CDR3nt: TGCGCCAGCAGCTTACTGCTAGCGGGGGGGTACGGTGAGCAGTTCTTC

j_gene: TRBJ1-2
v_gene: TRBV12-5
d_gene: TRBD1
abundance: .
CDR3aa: CASGELEGQVNGYTF
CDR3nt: TGTGCTAGTGGGGAACTGGAGGGACAGGTGAATGGCTACACCTTC

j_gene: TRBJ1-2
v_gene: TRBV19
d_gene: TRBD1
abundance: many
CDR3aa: CASSTRQGLGYTF
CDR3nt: TGTGCCAGTAGTACCCGACAGGGTTTAGGCTACACCTTC

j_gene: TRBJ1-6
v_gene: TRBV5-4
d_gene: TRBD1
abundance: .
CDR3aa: CASSLPGQGNSPLHF
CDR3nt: TGTGCCAGCAGTCTCCCGGGACAGGGGAATTCACCCCTCCACTTT

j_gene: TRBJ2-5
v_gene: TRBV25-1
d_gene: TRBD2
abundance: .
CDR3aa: CASSGGGGSIQETQYF
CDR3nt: TGTGCCAGCAGTGGGGGTGGCGGGAGTATCCAAGAGACCCAGTACTTC

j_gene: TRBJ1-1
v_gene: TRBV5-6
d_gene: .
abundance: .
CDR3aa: CASSFEPRRTAEAFF
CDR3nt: TGTGCCAGCAGCTTTGAGCCGAGGAGGACAGCTGAAGCTTTCTTT

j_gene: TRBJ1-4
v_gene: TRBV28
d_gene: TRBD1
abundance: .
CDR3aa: CASSFPGTGVWNEKLFF
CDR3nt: TGTGCCAGCAGTTTTCCCGGGACAGGGGTTTGGAATGAAAAACTGTTTTTT

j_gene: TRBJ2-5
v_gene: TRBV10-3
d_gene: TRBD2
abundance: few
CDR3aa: CATRTSGGYYQETQYF
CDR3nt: TGTGCCACCCGGACTAGCGGGGGGTATTACCAAGAGACCCAGTACTTC

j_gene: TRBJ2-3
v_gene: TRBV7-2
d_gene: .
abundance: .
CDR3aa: CASSLLRDTQYF
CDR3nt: TGTGCCAGCAGCTTACTACGAGATACGCAGTATTTT

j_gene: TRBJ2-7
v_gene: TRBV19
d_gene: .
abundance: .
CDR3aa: CASSIRRQSSYEQYF
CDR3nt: TGTGCCAGTAGTATAAGGCGGCAGAGCTCCTACGAGCAGTACTTC

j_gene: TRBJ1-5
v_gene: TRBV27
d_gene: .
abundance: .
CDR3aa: CASSLSAGFNSNQPQHF
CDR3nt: TGTGCCAGCAGTTTATCGGCGGGGTTTAATAGCAATCAGCCCCAGCATTTT

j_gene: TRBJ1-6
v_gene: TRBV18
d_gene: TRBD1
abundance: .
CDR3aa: CASSPLFIGQGDSPLHF
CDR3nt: TGTGCCAGCTCACCCCTATTTATTGGACAGGGCGACTCACCCCTCCACTTT

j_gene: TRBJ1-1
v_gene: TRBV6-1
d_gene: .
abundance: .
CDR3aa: CASSDREGGSEAFF
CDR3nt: TGTGCCAGCAGTGACAGGGAAGGTGGGTCTGAAGCTTTCTTT